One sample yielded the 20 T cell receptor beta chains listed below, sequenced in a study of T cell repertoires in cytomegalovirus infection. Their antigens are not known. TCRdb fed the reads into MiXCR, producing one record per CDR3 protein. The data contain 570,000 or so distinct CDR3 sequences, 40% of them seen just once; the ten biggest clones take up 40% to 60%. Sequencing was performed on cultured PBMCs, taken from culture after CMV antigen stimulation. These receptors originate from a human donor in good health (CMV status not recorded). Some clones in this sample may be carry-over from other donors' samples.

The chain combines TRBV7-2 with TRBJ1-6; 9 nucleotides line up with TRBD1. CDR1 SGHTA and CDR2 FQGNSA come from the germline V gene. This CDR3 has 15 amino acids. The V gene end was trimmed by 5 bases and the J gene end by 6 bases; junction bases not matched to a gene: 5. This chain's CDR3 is CASSMDRGGNSPLHF. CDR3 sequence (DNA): TGTGCCAGCAGCATGGACAGGGGTGGTAATTCACCCCTCCACTTT. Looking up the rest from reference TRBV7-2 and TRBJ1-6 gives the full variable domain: GAGVSQSPSNKVTEKGKDVELRCDPISGHTALYWYRQSLGQGLEFLIYFQGNSAPDKSGLPSDRFSAERTGGSVSTLTIQRTQQEDSAVYLCASSMDRGGNSPLHFGNGTRLTVT.

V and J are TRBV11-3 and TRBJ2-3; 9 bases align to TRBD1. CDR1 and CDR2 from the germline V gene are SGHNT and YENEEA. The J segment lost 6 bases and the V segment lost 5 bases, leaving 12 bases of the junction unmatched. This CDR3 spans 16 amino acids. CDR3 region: CASSRGTGNVFDTQYF. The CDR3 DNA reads TGTGCCAGCAGCCGCGGGACAGGGAATGTGTTTGATACGCAGTATTTT.

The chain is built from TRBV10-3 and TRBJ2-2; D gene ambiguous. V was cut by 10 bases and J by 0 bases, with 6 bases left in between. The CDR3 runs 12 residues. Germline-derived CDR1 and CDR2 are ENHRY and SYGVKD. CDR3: CASHPNTGELFF. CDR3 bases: TGTGCCAGCCACCCGAACACCGGGGAGCTGTTTTTT.

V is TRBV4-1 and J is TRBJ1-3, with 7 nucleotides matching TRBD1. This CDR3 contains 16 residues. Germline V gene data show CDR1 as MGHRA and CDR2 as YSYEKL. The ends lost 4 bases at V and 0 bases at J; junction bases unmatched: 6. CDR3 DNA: TGCGCCAGCAGCCCCCGGGACAGAACCTCTGGAAACACCATATATTTT. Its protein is CASSPRDRTSGNTIYF.

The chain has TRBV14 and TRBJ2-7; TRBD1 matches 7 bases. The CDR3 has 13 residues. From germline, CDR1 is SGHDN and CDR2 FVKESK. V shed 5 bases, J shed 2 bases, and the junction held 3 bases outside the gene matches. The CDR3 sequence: CASSKDRTYEQYF. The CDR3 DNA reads TGTGCCAGCAGCAAGGACAGGACCTACGAGCAGTACTTC.

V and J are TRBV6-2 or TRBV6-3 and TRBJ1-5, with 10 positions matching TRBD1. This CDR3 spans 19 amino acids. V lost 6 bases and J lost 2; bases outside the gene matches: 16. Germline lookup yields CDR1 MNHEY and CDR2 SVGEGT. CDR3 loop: CASRSYIGTGVSRNQPQHF. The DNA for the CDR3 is TGTGCCAGCAGATCATATATAGGGACAGGGGTTAGTCGCAATCAGCCCCAGCATTTT.

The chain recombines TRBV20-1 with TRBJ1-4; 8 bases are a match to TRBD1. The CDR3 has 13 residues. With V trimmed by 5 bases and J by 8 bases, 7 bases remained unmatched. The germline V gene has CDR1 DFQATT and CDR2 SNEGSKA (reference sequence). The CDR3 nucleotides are TGCAGTGCTGACGACAGGGGTGGAGAAAAACTGTTTTTT. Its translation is CSADDRGGEKLFF.

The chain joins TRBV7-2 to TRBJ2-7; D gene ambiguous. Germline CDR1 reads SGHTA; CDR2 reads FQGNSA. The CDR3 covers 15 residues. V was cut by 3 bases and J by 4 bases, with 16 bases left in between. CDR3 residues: CASSFLSDVRYEQYF. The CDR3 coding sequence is TGTGCCAGCAGCTTCCTGTCGGACGTTAGGTACGAGCAGTACTTC. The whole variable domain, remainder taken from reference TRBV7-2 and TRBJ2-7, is GAGVSQSPSNKVTEKGKDVELRCDPISGHTALYWYRQSLGQGLEFLIYFQGNSAPDKSGLPSDRFSAERTGGSVSTLTIQRTQQEDSAVYLCASSFLSDVRYEQYFGPGTRLTVT.

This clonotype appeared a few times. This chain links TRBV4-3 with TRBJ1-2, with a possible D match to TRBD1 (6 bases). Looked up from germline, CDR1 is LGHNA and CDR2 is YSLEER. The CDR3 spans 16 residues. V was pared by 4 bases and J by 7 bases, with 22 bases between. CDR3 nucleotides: TGCGCCAGCAGCCCCGGGGGACCAGGGGACGATGGTGGCTACACCTTC. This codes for CASSPGGPGDDGGYTF.

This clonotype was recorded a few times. This CDR3 reads CASGRGLSTGELFF. CDR3 nucleotides: TGTGCCAGTGGAAGGGGGCTGAGCACCGGGGAGCTGTTTTTT. The chain is built from TRBV6-1 and TRBJ2-2; 7 bases line up with TRBD1. J was trimmed by 4 bases and V by 9 bases; bases with no gene match: 8. The CDR3 has 14 amino acids. The V gene's germline CDR1 is MNHNS and CDR2 SASEGT.

In DNA form, the CDR3 reads TGCAGTGCCAAAAGACAGGGAGCCTACGAGCAGTACTTC. Translated, it gives CSAKRQGAYEQYF. V gene TRBV20-1 combines with J gene TRBJ2-7, with 7 positions matching TRBD1. CDR1 DFQATT and CDR2 SNEGSKA come from the germline V gene (reference sequence). J gave up 2 bases and V 6 bases, and 7 bases lay outside the gene matches. The CDR3 is 13 amino acids.

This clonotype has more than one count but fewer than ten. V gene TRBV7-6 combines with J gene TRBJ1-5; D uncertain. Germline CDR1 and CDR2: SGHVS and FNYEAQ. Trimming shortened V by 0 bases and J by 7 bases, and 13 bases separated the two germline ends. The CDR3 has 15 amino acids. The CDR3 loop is CASSLAQGGSQPQHF. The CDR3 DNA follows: TGTGCCAGCAGCTTAGCGCAAGGAGGGAGCCAGCCCCAGCATTTT.

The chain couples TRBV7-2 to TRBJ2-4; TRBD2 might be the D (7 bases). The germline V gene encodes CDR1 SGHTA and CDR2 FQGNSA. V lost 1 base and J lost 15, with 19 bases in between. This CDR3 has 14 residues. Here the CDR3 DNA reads TGTGCCAGCAGCTTAGTCCCCCGAGGGGGGGTTGCGTACTTC. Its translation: CASSLVPRGGVAYF.

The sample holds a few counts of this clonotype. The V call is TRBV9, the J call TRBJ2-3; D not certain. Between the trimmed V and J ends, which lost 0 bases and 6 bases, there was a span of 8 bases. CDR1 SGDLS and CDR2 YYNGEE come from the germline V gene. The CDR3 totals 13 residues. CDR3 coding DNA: TGTGCCAGCAGCGTAGTTTCGGCCGATACGCAGTATTTT. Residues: CASSVVSADTQYF.

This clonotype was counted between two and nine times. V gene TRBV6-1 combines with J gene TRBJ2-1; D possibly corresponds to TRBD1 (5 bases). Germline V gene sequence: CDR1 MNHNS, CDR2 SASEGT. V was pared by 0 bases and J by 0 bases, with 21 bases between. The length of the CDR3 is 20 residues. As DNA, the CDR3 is TGTGCCAGCAGTGAAGCCTGGTGGAGTCGAAACAGGAGCTCCTACAATGAGCAGTTCTTC. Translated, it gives CASSEAWWSRNRSSYNEQFF.

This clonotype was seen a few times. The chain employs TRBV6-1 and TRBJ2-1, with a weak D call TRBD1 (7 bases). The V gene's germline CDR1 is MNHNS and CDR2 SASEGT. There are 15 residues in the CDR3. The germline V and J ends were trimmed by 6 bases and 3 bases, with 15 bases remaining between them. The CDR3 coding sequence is TGTGCCAGCAGAAACAGGGGCGGGAACTACAATGAGCAGTTCTTC. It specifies CASRNRGGNYNEQFF.

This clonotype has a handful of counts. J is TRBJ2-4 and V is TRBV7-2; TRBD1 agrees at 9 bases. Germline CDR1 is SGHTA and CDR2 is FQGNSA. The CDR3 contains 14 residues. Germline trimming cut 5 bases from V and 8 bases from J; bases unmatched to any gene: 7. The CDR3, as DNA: TGTGCCAGCAGCCCCGGGACAGGGAACGACATTCAGTACTTC. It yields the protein CASSPGTGNDIQYF.

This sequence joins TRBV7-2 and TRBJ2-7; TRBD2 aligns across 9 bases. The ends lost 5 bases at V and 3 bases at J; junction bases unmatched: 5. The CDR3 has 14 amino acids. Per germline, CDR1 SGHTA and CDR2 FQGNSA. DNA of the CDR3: TGTGCCAGCAGCCCACTAGCGGGTATCTACGAGCAGTACTTC. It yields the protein CASSPLAGIYEQYF. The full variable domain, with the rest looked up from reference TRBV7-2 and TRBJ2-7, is GAGVSQSPSNKVTEKGKDVELRCDPISGHTALYWYRQSLGQGLEFLIYFQGNSAPDKSGLPSDRFSAERTGGSVSTLTIQRTQQEDSAVYLCASSPLAGIYEQYFGPGTRLTVT.

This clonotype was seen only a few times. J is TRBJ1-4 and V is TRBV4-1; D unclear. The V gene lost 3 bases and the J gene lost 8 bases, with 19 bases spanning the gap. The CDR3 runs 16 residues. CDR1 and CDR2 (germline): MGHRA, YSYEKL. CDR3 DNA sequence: TGCGCCAGCAGCCACCCCCGGACGGGCTCTGAGGAAAAACTGTTTTTT. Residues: CASSHPRTGSEEKLFF.

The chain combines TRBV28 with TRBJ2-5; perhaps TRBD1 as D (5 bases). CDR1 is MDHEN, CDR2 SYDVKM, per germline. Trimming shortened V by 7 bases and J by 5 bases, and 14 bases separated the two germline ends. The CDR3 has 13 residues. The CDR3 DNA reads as TGTGCCAGCAACATACAGGCTGAGGAGACCCAGTACTTC. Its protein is CASNIQAEETQYF. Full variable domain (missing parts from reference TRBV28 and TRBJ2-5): DVKVTQSSRYLVKRTGEKVFLECVQDMDHENMFWYRQDPGLGLRLIYFSYDVKMKEKGDIPEGYSVSREKKERFSLILESASTNQTSMYLCASNIQAEETQYFGPGTRLLVL.